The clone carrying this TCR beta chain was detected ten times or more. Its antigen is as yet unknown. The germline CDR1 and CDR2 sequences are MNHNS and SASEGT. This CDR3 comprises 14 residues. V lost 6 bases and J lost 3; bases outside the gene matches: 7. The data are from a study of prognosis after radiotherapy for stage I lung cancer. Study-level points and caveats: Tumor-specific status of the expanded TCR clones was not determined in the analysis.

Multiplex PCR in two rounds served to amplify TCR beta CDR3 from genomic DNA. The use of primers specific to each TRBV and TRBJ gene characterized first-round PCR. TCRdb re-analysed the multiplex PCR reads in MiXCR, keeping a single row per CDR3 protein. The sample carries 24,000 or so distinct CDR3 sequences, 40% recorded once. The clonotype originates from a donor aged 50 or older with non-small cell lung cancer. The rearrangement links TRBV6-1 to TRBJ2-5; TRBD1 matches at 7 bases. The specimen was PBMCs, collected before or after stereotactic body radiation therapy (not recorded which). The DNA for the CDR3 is TGTGCCAGCAGGTCTCTAGGGGGCAAAGAGACCCAGTACTTC. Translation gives CASRSLGGKETQYF.